The 13 T cell receptor beta chains reported below all come from one sample, sequenced in a study of human T cells and chemical hapten exposure. As for time point: patch test 1, 2 weeks after DPC sensitization. Regarding treatment: therapeutic diphenylcyclopropenone sensitization with weekly scalp DPC. From the RACE reads, TCRdb called clonotypes with MiXCR, one entry per CDR3 protein. Among around 380,000 distinct CDR3 sequences, approximately 5% were seen once, and the ten largest hold over 2%. The source was whole blood, collected in connection with sensitization to the hapten diphenylcyclopropenone (DPC). The receptors shown here come from a woman aged 50 to 65 with alopecia areata. Some clones in this sample may be carry-over from other donors' samples.

The chain links TRBV5-1 to TRBJ2-3; 7 bases match TRBD1. The CDR3 has 16 amino acids. Germline loops: CDR1 SGHRS, CDR2 YFSETQ. With V trimmed by 4 bases and J by 0 bases, 8 bases remained unmatched. Here the CDR3 DNA reads TGCGCCAGCAGCCGGGACAGCGCCCGGAGCACAGATACGCAGTATTTT. Protein: CASSRDSARSTDTQYF.

This chain joins TRBV6-2 or TRBV6-3 and TRBJ2-1; D may be TRBD1 (5 bases). From germline, CDR1 is MNHEY and CDR2 SVGEGT. V shed 5 bases and J shed 8 bases, with 13 bases lying between them. The CDR3 is 13 amino acids. CDR3 loop: CASSRKGNHEQFF. The CDR3 DNA reads as TGTGCCAGCAGTCGAAAGGGGAACCATGAGCAGTTCTTC.

The chain couples TRBV2 to TRBJ2-5, with a weak D call TRBD1 (5 bases). V was shortened by 6 bases and J by 5 bases, with 16 bases between the two germline ends. CDR3 size: 14 residues. Germline loops: CDR1 SNHLY, CDR2 FYNNEI. CDR3 residues: CASSALSPGETQYF. The CDR3 nucleotides read TGTGCCAGCAGCGCCCTGTCCCCAGGGGAGACCCAGTACTTC.

This clonotype appeared many times. The chain links TRBV4-2 to TRBJ2-1, with D perhaps matching TRBD2 (6 bases). The CDR3 has 16 amino acids. The germline CDR1 and CDR2 sequences are LGHNA and YNFKEQ. The V and J ends lost 0 bases and 4 bases respectively, with 13 bases between them. The CDR3 loop is CASSQDSGSSYNEQFF. As DNA, the CDR3 is TGTGCCAGCAGCCAAGATTCCGGGAGCTCTTACAATGAGCAGTTCTTC.

This clonotype has a count of ten or more. V is TRBV6-2 or TRBV6-3 and J is TRBJ2-2, with TRBD2 identical over 7 bases. The germline gives CDR1 MNHEY, CDR2 SVGEGT. The CDR3 runs to 16 residues. Trimming removed 5 bases from V and 5 bases from J; junction bases left unmatched: 11. As DNA, the CDR3 is TGTGCCAGCAGTGTCGACTTGCGGGAGATGACCGGGGAGCTGTTTTTT. Translation: CASSVDLREMTGELFF.

This clonotype was seen many times. The rearrangement uses TRBV4-1 and TRBJ2-7; D gene ambiguous. V shed 1 base and J shed 2 bases, with 6 bases lying between them. Germline values: CDR1 MGHRA, CDR2 YSYEKL. This CDR3 is 13 amino acids long. The CDR3 spells CASSQGGPYEQYF. As DNA, the CDR3 is TGCGCCAGCAGCCAAGGGGGTCCCTACGAGCAGTACTTC.

In this sample, this clonotype turned up a few times. The genes are TRBV28 and TRBJ1-1, with a weak D call TRBD1 (6 bases). Germline V CDR1 and CDR2: MDHEN, SYDVKM. V lost 5 bases and J 5 bases, leaving 15 bases between the germline ends. CDR3 length equals 14 residues. The CDR3 reads CASSPVEGGTEAFF. The CDR3 DNA reads as TGTGCCAGCAGTCCAGTGGAGGGGGGAACTGAAGCTTTCTTT.

The table lists this clonotype with many counts. The V gene is TRBV5-1, the J gene TRBJ1-2; D perhaps matches TRBD1 (6 bases). The germline CDR1 and CDR2 sequences are SGHRS and YFSETQ. This CDR3 has 14 residues. V lost 1 base and J 6 bases, leaving 13 bases between the germline ends. Written as DNA, the CDR3 is TGCGCCAGCAGCTTGTCCGGGGGCGCCGATGGCTACACCTTC. This translates into CASSLSGGADGYTF. Full variable domain (outside the CDR3, taken from reference TRBV5-1 and TRBJ1-2): KAGVTQTPRYLIKTRGQQVTLSCSPISGHRSVSWYQQTPGQGLQFLFEYFSETQRNKGNFPGRFSGRQFSNSRSEMNVSTLELGDSALYLCASSLSGGADGYTFGSGTRLTVV.

This clonotype was seen many times. The rearrangement links TRBV12-3 or TRBV12-4 to TRBJ2-3, with TRBD2 matching over 9 bases. The CDR3 sequence is 15 residues long. Trimming took 0 bases from V and 5 from J; bases not matched to a gene: 3. The CDR3 is CASSLATSGGDTQYF. The DNA of the CDR3 is TGTGCCAGCAGTTTAGCGACTAGCGGAGGAGATACGCAGTATTTT.

In its sample, this clonotype was seen a few times. The V call is TRBV28, the J call TRBJ1-1, with 9 bases lining up with TRBD1. The germline CDR1 and CDR2 sequences are MDHEN and SYDVKM. The CDR3 totals 15 residues. J was trimmed by 7 bases and V by 5 bases; bases with no gene match: 11. The CDR3 sequence: CASSPSGQGKGEAFF. The CDR3 coding sequence is TGTGCCAGCAGTCCCTCGGGACAGGGAAAAGGTGAAGCTTTCTTT.

This clonotype was detected many times. The V call is TRBV6-1, the J call TRBJ2-3, with TRBD2 identical over 15 bases. The germline V gene encodes CDR1 MNHNS and CDR2 SASEGT. Germline trimming cut 6 bases from V and 5 bases from J; bases unmatched to any gene: 12. The CDR3 consists of 18 residues. The CDR3 coding sequence is TGTGCCAGCAGCTCGGCCCGACAGGGACTAGCGGGAGGAGATACGCAGTATTTT. As protein: CASSSARQGLAGGDTQYF.

The chain combines TRBV20-1 with TRBJ2-7; 10 bases agree with TRBD2. This CDR3 is 14 amino acids long. V was pared by 5 bases and J by 0 bases, with 4 bases of the junction left unmatched. Germline values: CDR1 DFQATT, CDR2 SNEGSKA (reference sequence). The CDR3 loop is CSAFSGRSSYEQYF. The DNA for the CDR3 is TGCAGTGCTTTTAGCGGGAGGAGCTCCTACGAGCAGTACTTC.

In this sample, this clonotype turned up many times. V is TRBV29-1 and J is TRBJ1-3, with TRBD1 matching 9 bases. Germline CDR1 is SQVTM and CDR2 is ANQGSEA. This CDR3 has 15 amino acids. Trimming cost V 2 bases and J 0 bases; bases outside gene matches: 2. The CDR3 nucleotides are TGCAGCGTTGAACTGGGACAGGGCTCTGGAAACACCATATATTTT. It specifies CSVELGQGSGNTIYF.